This is a list of T cell receptor beta chains from one sample in a study of T-cell memory formation after mild COVID-19. TCRdb ran MiXCR on the 5' RACE reads and lists one entry per CDR3 protein. The sample lists roughly 340,000 distinct CDR3 sequences, approximately 22% occurring once. Sequenced: PBMCs or a T cell subset sorted from them (not recorded which). Every receptor here comes from a man between 18 and 29 years old who had mild COVID-19 (a few samples of this study predate the infection). Cell type and time point are not known. CDR3s leave out the opening cysteine and the closing phenylalanine or tryptophan. D genes are given only for firm matches. Expanded clones are given a class, and other clones once, few, many or no size at all.

TRBV29-1	11	.	TRBJ1-1	.	SGWGLGDTEAF
TRBV24-1	12	many	TRBJ2-2	.	ATSDAANTGELF
TRBV20-1	12	many	TRBJ2-3	TRBD1	SAKGQGDADTQY
TRBV7-2	12	.	TRBJ2-3	.	ASSLWGVTDTQY
TRBV28	13	.	TRBJ1-6	TRBD1	ASSLWQGANSPLH
TRBV5-1	14	.	TRBJ2-1	TRBD1	ASSSRRDRGISWQF
TRBV2	11	few	TRBJ2-7	.	ASTRRDSYEQY
TRBV20-1	14	.	TRBJ1-5	.	SASDLLGQLNQPQH
TRBV4-1	13	few	TRBJ1-1	.	ASSPTQGQTTEAF
TRBV12-3/TRBV12-4	13	few	TRBJ1-1	.	ASSSLGGLFPEAF
TRBV2	13	.	TRBJ2-2	TRBD2	ASSEGGGVSGELF
TRBV29-1	10	many	TRBJ1-6	.	SVPTGNSPLH
TRBV6-6	11	.	TRBJ1-5	.	ASSSTGNQPQH
TRBV20-1	10	.	TRBJ1-4	.	SARHGDEKLF
TRBV12-3/TRBV12-4	13	.	TRBJ1-5	.	ASTRMGRGSQPQH
TRBV6-2/TRBV6-3	13	once	TRBJ2-7	TRBD1	ASSYSGTGLHEQY
TRBV20-1	12	few	TRBJ1-5	.	SASSWRRNQPQH
TRBV29-1	13	.	TRBJ2-7	TRBD1	SVEGGQGEGYEQY
TRBV12-3/TRBV12-4	13	.	TRBJ2-1	TRBD2	ASSALAGANNEQF
TRBV18	14	few	TRBJ1-4	.	ASSRSTAQDGEKLF
TRBV7-3	13	.	TRBJ2-2	.	ASSLRAVNTGELF
TRBV25-1	7	once	TRBJ1-5	.	ASSKPQH
TRBV20-1	14	.	TRBJ1-4	TRBD1	SSQQGVRSVQEKLF
TRBV7-2	15	.	TRBJ2-6	.	ASSLGKTGTGANVLT
TRBV21-1	13	.	TRBJ1-6	.	ASKRDPRNNSPLH
TRBV7-2	13	.	TRBJ1-2	.	ASSSDAAGNYGYT
TRBV6-2/TRBV6-3	16	few	TRBJ1-2	TRBD1	ASSYPSRDRGRYYGYT
TRBV20-1	12	once	TRBJ2-7	TRBD2	SARERGGNGEQY
TRBV6-5	13	.	TRBJ2-3	TRBD2	ASSRRGGALDTQY